These 26 T cell receptor beta chains came from one sample sequenced in a study of T cell responses to AZD1222 COVID-19 vaccine. Generated by immunoSEQ multiplex PCR, the TCRdb table keeps only in-frame clones and is missing some. The repertoire consists of roughly 190,000 clones, with about 92% occurring once and the leading ten covering 1% to 1.5%. The specimen was peripheral blood, collected on day 0 of AZD1222 vaccination. These receptors originate from an adult in good health.

V usage is TRBV6-1 and J usage is TRBJ1-4; D possibly corresponds to TRBD1 (6 bases). CDR3 size: 14 residues. Germline V CDR1 and CDR2: MNHNS, SASEGT. The V end was cut by 2 bases, the J end by 8 bases, with 12 bases between. CDR3 loop: CASSEQGRDEKLFF. DNA of the CDR3: TGTGCCAGCAGTGAACAGGGGCGGGACGAAAAACTGTTTTTT.

This clone was seen a handful of times. The chain recombines TRBV7-9 with TRBJ1-5; tentatively, D is TRBD1 (5 bases). Germline CDR1 SEHNR, CDR2 FQNEAQ (reference sequence). V was pared by 1 base and J by 6 bases, with 7 bases between. CDR3 length: 13 residues. For the CDR3, the DNA is TGTGCCAGCAGCTTAGGAGGGGTTCAGCCCCAGCATTTT. Protein product: CASSLGGVQPQHF.

This clone was picked up one time. This sequence joins TRBV7-9 and TRBJ1-5; no firm D call. The CDR3 is made up of 14 amino acids. V was clipped by 1 base and J by 7 bases, with 11 bases between them. The germline V gene has CDR1 SEHNR and CDR2 FQNEAQ (reference sequence). CDR3 loop: CASSLVGVEQPQHF. Written as DNA, the CDR3 is TGTGCCAGCAGCTTAGTTGGGGTAGAGCAGCCCCAGCATTTT.

This rearrangement joins TRBV7-8 to TRBJ1-1, with D possibly being TRBD1 (5 bases). Germline assignment: CDR1 SGHVS and CDR2 FQNEAQ. Trimming pared 5 bases from V and 12 bases from J, leaving 16 bases between. The CDR3 totals 12 residues. This chain's CDR3 is CASSQDRERPFF. The DNA of the CDR3 is TGTGCCAGCAGCCAAGACAGAGAACGACCTTTCTTT.

The J gene is TRBJ1-4, the V gene TRBV6-6; TRBD1 agrees at 7 bases. The J segment lost 0 bases and the V segment lost 5 bases, leaving 6 bases of the junction unmatched. The CDR3 sequence is 16 residues long. The germline gives CDR1 MNHNY, CDR2 SVGAGI (reference sequence). The chain's CDR3 is CASSGGGSATNEKLFF. CDR3 nucleotides: TGTGCCAGCAGTGGAGGGGGCTCTGCAACTAATGAAAAACTGTTTTTT.

This chain uses TRBV3-1 (or the pseudogene TRBV3-2) with TRBJ1-5; D may be TRBD1 (5 bases). The germline gives CDR1 LGHDT, CDR2 YNNKEL (reference sequence). The CDR3 is 15 amino acids. The V end lost 3 bases, the J end lost 5 bases, and 14 bases lay between the germline ends. The CDR3 nucleotides are TGTGCCAGCAGCCACGTCCCAGGGATTGATCAGCCCCAGCATTTT. Protein sequence: CASSHVPGIDQPQHF.

The rearrangement links TRBV7-9 to TRBJ2-7, with D tentatively TRBD1 (7 bases). Trimming removed 2 bases at V and 1 base at J, with 15 bases between. Germline values: CDR1 SEHNR, CDR2 FQNEAQ (reference sequence). This CDR3 has 16 amino acids. CDR3 sequence: CASSLRGDSDSYEQYF. The CDR3 DNA reads as TGTGCCAGCAGCTTAAGGGGGGACAGTGATTCCTACGAGCAGTACTTC.

This rearrangement joins TRBV5-1 to TRBJ1-3, with TRBD1 matching 8 bases. After removal of 4 bases from V and 3 bases from J, the junction contained 6 bases not matched to a gene. This CDR3 spans 15 amino acids. Germline V gives CDR1 SGHRS, CDR2 YFSETQ. CDR3 protein: CASSSGQGGGNTIYF. As DNA, the CDR3 is TGCGCCAGCAGCAGCGGACAGGGAGGTGGAAACACCATATATTTT.

V is TRBV7-9 and J is TRBJ2-2; D ambiguous. The CDR3 has 13 residues. Trimming removed 5 bases at V and 7 bases at J, with 11 bases between. In germline, CDR1 is SEHNR, CDR2 FQNEAQ (reference sequence). CDR3 sequence reads: CASSRASIGELFF. The CDR3 DNA follows: TGTGCCAGCAGCCGGGCTTCGATCGGGGAGCTGTTTTTT. Looking up the rest from reference TRBV7-9 and TRBJ2-2 gives the full variable domain: DTGVSQNPRHKITKRGQNVTFRCDPISEHNRLYWYRQTLGQGPEFLTYFQNEAQLEKSRLLSDRFSAERPKGSFSTLEIQRTEQGDSAMYLCASSRASIGELFFGEGSRLTVL.

The chain employs TRBV5-6 and TRBJ2-7, with TRBD1 identical over 7 bases. Germline V gene lookup returns CDR1 SGHDT and CDR2 YYEEEE. The CDR3 has 16 residues. V gave up 0 bases and J gave up 0 bases; unmatched junction bases: 6. The CDR3: CASSLVWDRNSYEQYF. The DNA of the CDR3 is TGTGCCAGCAGCTTGGTCTGGGACAGAAACTCCTACGAGCAGTACTTC. Variable domain in full (rest from reference TRBV5-6 and TRBJ2-7): DAGVTQSPTHLIKTRGQQVTLRCSPKSGHDTVSWYQQALGQGPQFIFQYYEEEERQRGNFPDRFSGHQFPNYSSELNVNALLLGDSALYLCASSLVWDRNSYEQYFGPGTRLTVT.

V and J are TRBV7-6 and TRBJ1-1, with D hard to call. The germline V and J ends were trimmed by 3 bases and 2 bases, with 13 bases remaining between them. The CDR3 length is 15 residues. CDR1 and CDR2 (germline): SGHVS, FNYEAQ. CDR3 sequence reads: CASSLRSRTNTEAFF. CDR3 bases: TGTGCCAGCAGCTTGAGAAGCAGGACTAACACTGAAGCTTTCTTT.

The CDR3 sequence: CASSPPLGPQHF. The CDR3 DNA follows: TGTGCCAGCAGCCCGCCCCTCGGGCCCCAGCATTTT. The genes are TRBV12-3 or TRBV12-4 and TRBJ1-5, with D hard to call. V lost 6 bases to trimming and J lost 9 bases, with 12 bases between them. The CDR3 is 12 amino acids.

The rearrangement joins TRBV29-1 to TRBJ2-3; 8 positions agree with TRBD2. Germline CDR1 SQVTM, CDR2 ANQGSEA. The V gene end was trimmed by 4 bases and the J gene end by 4 bases; junction bases not matched to a gene: 4. The CDR3 loop spans 13 amino acids. DNA of the CDR3: TGCAGCGTTGTCGGGGGGGTGTCAGATACGCAGTATTTT. Protein product: CSVVGGVSDTQYF.

The chain employs TRBV5-6 and TRBJ1-4, with D hard to call. V was shortened by 4 bases and J by 8 bases, with 18 bases between the two germline ends. Germline V CDR1 and CDR2: SGHDT, YYEEEE. The CDR3 spans 15 residues. The CDR3 sequence: CASSPPGGVGEKLFF. The CDR3 DNA follows: TGTGCCAGCAGCCCCCCCGGCGGGGTGGGGGAAAAACTGTTTTTT. The full variable domain, with the rest looked up from reference TRBV5-6 and TRBJ1-4, is DAGVTQSPTHLIKTRGQQVTLRCSPKSGHDTVSWYQQALGQGPQFIFQYYEEEERQRGNFPDRFSGHQFPNYSSELNVNALLLGDSALYLCASSPPGGVGEKLFFGSGTQLSVL.

The chain is built from TRBV5-1 and TRBJ1-3, with D hard to call. Germline V gene sequence: CDR1 SGHRS, CDR2 YFSETQ. The CDR3 covers 17 residues. Trimming stripped 4 bases from V and 0 bases from J, with 17 bases between. The CDR3 here is CASSNSGTGRSGNTIYF. In DNA, the CDR3 is TGCGCCAGCAGCAACTCCGGCACGGGCCGCTCTGGAAACACCATATATTTT.

To note about this clone: Other DNA sequences in this sample translate to the same CDR3. V gene TRBV2 combines with J gene TRBJ1-2, with 7 bases lining up with TRBD1. Germline assignment: CDR1 SNHLY and CDR2 FYNNEI. Trimming took 4 bases from V and 2 from J; bases not matched to a gene: 1. CDR3 length: 13 amino acids. The CDR3 sequence: CASSGTGNYGYTF. In nucleotides, the CDR3 is TGTGCCAGCAGTGGGACAGGAAACTATGGCTACACCTTC.

The chain uses TRBV5-4 and TRBJ2-7; 8 bases fit TRBD1. The CDR3 covers 17 residues. CDR1 SGHNT and CDR2 YYREEE come from the germline V gene (reference sequence). J was trimmed by 5 bases and V by 2 bases; bases with no gene match: 15. The CDR3 DNA reads as TGTGCCAGCAGCTTCCGACCTACCCAGGGGGCGAGGGACGAGCAGTACTTC. Translation: CASSFRPTQGARDEQYF. The entire variable domain, with the rest obtained from reference TRBV5-4 and TRBJ2-7, is as follows: ETGVTQSPTHLIKTRGQQVTLRCSSQSGHNTVSWYQQALGQGPQFIFQYYREEENGRGNFPPRFSGLQFPNYSSELNVNALELDDSALYLCASSFRPTQGARDEQYFGPGTRLTVT.

The gene calls are TRBV24-1 and TRBJ1-4, with a tentative D call TRBD1 (6 bases). The CDR3 runs 14 residues. The V end lost 3 bases, the J end lost 5 bases, and 9 bases lay between the germline ends. Germline CDR1 reads KGHDR; CDR2 reads SFDVKD. Here the CDR3 reads CATSDPGQNEKLFF. In nucleotides, the CDR3 is TGTGCCACCAGTGATCCTGGACAGAATGAAAAACTGTTTTTT.

V is TRBV7-8 and J is TRBJ1-6; possible D gene TRBD1, 6 bases. Trimming took 9 bases from V and 8 from J, leaving 14 bases between them. Germline V lookup: CDR1 SGHVS, CDR2 FQNEAQ. The CDR3 spans 13 residues. DNA for the CDR3: TGTGCCAGTACCTTGAGGGGGGATTCACCCCTCCACTTT. It translates to CASTLRGDSPLHF.

The J gene is TRBJ2-3, the V gene TRBV30; 11 positions match TRBD2. The germline V gene has CDR1 GTSNPN and CDR2 SVGIG (reference sequence). Trimming removed 5 bases from V and 3 bases from J; junction bases left unmatched: 4. The CDR3 loop spans 14 amino acids. The CDR3 reads CAWGRLAGTDTQYF. The CDR3 DNA follows: TGTGCCTGGGGAAGACTAGCGGGGACAGATACGCAGTATTTT.

This chain links TRBV2 with TRBJ1-1; D ambiguous. The CDR3 contains 14 residues. V lost 0 bases to trimming and J lost 0 bases, with 5 bases between them. The V gene's germline CDR1 is SNHLY and CDR2 FYNNEI. The DNA for the CDR3 is TGTGCCAGCAGTGAAGCTCGTCTGAACACTGAAGCTTTCTTT. Its translation: CASSEARLNTEAFF.

This clone was picked up one time. The J gene is TRBJ2-5, the V gene TRBV7-9; 9 bases line up with TRBD1. Germline CDR1 is SEHNR and CDR2 is FQNEAQ (reference sequence). Trimming at V came to 5 bases and at J to 3 bases, leaving 4 bases not matched to a gene. This CDR3 region has 14 residues. This CDR3 reads CASSPRTGEETQYF. The CDR3 bases are TGTGCCAGCAGCCCTAGGACAGGGGAAGAGACCCAGTACTTC.

There are a few counts of this clone. This chain links TRBV6-5 with TRBJ1-1; 7 bases agree with TRBD1. Trimming at V came to 0 bases and at J to 6 bases, leaving 7 bases not matched to a gene. The V gene's germline CDR1 is MNHEY and CDR2 SVGAGI. The CDR3 extends over 15 amino acids. This chain's CDR3 is CASSYSGDSLPEAFF. CDR3 sequence (DNA): TGTGCCAGCAGTTACTCTGGGGACAGCCTCCCTGAAGCTTTCTTT.

This rearrangement joins TRBV27 to TRBJ2-1; TRBD2 matches 8 bases. The V segment lost 2 bases and the J segment 7 bases; nucleotides outside the gene matches: 4. Per the germline V gene, CDR1 is MNHEY and CDR2 is SMNVEV (reference sequence). The CDR3 has 14 residues. CDR3 in amino acids: CASSLLAGINEQFF. The CDR3 bases are TGTGCCAGCAGTTTACTAGCGGGTATAAATGAGCAGTTCTTC.

V usage is TRBV13 and J usage is TRBJ1-5; D perhaps matches TRBD1 (5 bases). Between the trimmed V and J ends, which lost 7 bases and 3 bases, there was a span of 13 bases. Germline loops: CDR1 PRHDT, CDR2 FYEKMQ (reference sequence). The CDR3 spans 14 residues. The DNA for the CDR3 is TGTGCCAGCACCAAAGGACACCTCAATCAGCCCCAGCATTTT. This encodes CASTKGHLNQPQHF.

The chain has TRBV4-1 and TRBJ1-2, with D possibly matching TRBD1 (5 bases). This CDR3 comprises 14 residues. Deletions cut 6 bases from V and 3 bases from J, with 14 bases between. CDR1 and CDR2 from the germline V gene are MGHRA and YSYEKL. The CDR3 protein is CASSRDVSYYGYTF. In DNA form, the CDR3 reads TGCGCCAGCAGTCGGGACGTAAGTTACTATGGCTACACCTTC.